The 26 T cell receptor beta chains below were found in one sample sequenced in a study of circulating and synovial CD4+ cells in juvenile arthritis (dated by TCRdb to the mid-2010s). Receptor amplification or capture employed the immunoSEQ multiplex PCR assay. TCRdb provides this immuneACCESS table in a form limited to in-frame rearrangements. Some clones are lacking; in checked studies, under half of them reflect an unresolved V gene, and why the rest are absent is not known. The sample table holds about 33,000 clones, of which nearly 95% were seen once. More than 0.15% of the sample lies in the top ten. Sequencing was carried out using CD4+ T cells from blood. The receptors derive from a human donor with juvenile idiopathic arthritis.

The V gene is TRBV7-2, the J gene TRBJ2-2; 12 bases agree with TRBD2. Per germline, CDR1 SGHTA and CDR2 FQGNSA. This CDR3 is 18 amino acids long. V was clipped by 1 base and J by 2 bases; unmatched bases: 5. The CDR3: CASSLEPSGGGNTGELFF. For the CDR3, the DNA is TGTGCCAGCAGCTTAGAGCCTAGCGGGGGGGGAAACACCGGGGAGCTGTTTTTT.

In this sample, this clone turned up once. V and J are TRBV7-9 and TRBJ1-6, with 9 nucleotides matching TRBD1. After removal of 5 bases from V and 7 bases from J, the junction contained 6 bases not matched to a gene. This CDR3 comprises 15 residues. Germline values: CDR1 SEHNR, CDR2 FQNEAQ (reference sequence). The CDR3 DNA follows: TGTGCCAGCAGCAACCCGGGACAGGGAAATTCACCCCTCCACTTT. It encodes CASSNPGQGNSPLHF.

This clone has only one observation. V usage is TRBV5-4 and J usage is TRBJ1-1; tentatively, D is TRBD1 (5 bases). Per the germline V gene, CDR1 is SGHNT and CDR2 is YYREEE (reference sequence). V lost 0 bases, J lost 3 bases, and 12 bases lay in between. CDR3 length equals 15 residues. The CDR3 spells CASSLEAGSDTEAFF. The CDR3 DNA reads TGTGCCAGCAGCTTGGAGGCAGGGTCGGACACTGAAGCTTTCTTT.

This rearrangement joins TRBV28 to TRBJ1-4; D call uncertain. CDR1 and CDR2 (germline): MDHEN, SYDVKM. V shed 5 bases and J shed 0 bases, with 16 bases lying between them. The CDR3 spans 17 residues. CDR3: CASSLRPKIATNEKLFF. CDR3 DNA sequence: TGTGCCAGCAGTCTCCGCCCTAAGATTGCAACTAATGAAAAACTGTTTTTT.

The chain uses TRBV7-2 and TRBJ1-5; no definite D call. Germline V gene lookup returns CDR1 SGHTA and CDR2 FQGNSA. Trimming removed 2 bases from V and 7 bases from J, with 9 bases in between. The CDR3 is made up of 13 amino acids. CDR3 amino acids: CASSLWSGQPQHF. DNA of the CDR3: TGTGCCAGCAGCTTATGGTCCGGGCAGCCCCAGCATTTT. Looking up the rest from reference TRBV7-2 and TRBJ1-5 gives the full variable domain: GAGVSQSPSNKVTEKGKDVELRCDPISGHTALYWYRQSLGQGLEFLIYFQGNSAPDKSGLPSDRFSAERTGGSVSTLTIQRTQQEDSAVYLCASSLWSGQPQHFGDGTRLSIL.

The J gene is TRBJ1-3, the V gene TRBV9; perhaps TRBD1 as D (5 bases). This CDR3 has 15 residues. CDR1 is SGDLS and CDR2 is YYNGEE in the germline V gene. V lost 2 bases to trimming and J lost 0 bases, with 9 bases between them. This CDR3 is CASSVGGASGNTIYF. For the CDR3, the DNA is TGTGCCAGCAGCGTTGGTGGGGCCTCTGGAAACACCATATATTTT.

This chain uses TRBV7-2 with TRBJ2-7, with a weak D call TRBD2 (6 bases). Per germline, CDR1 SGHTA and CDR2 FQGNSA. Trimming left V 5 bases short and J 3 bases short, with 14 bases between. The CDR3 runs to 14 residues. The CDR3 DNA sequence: TGTGCCAGCAGCCAGGTAGCGGATCGCTACGAGCAGTACTTC. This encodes CASSQVADRYEQYF. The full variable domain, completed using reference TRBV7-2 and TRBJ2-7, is GAGVSQSPSNKVTEKGKDVELRCDPISGHTALYWYRQSLGQGLEFLIYFQGNSAPDKSGLPSDRFSAERTGGSVSTLTIQRTQQEDSAVYLCASSQVADRYEQYFGPGTRLTVT.

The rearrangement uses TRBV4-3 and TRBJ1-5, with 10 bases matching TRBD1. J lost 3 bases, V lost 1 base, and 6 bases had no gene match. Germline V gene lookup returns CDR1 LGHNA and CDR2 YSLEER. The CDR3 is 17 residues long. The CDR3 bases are TGCGCCAGCAGCCAAGGGATCGGGACAGGGGACAATCAGCCCCAGCATTTT. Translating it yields CASSQGIGTGDNQPQHF.

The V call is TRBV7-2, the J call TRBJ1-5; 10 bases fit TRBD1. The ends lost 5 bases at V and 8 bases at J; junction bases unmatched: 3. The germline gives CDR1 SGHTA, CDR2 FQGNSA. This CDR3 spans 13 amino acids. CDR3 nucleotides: TGTGCCAGCAGCCCGGACAGGGGGGAGCCCCAGCATTTT. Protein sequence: CASSPDRGEPQHF.

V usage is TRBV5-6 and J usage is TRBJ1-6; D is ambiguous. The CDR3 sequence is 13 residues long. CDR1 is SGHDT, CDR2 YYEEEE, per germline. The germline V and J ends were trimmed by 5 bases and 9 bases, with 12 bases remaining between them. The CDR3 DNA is TGTGCCAGCAGGAGGGAGGAAGGTTCACCCCTCCACTTT. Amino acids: CASRREEGSPLHF.

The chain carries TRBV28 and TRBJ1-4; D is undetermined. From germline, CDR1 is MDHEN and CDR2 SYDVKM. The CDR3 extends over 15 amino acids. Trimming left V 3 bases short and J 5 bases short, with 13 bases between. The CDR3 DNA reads TGTGCCAGCAGTTTTCGAGGACTGAAAAATGAAAAACTGTTTTTT. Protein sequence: CASSFRGLKNEKLFF. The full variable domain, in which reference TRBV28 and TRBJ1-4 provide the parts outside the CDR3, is DVKVTQSSRYLVKRTGEKVFLECVQDMDHENMFWYRQDPGLGLRLIYFSYDVKMKEKGDIPEGYSVSREKKERFSLILESASTNQTSMYLCASSFRGLKNEKLFFGSGTQLSVL.

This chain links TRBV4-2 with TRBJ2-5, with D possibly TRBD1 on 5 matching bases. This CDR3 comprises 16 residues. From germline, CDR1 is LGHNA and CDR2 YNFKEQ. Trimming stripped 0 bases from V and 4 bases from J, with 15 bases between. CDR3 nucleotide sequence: TGTGCCAGCAGCCAAGAAGGGGATGGGCGCCCAGAGACCCAGTACTTC. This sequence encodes CASSQEGDGRPETQYF.

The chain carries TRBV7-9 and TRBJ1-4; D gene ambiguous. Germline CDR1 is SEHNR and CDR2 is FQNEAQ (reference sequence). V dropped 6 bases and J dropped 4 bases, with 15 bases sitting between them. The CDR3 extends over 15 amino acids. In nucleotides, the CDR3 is TGTGCCAGCAGTTTTGGCCCTGTCAATAATGAAAAACTGTTTTTT. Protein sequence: CASSFGPVNNEKLFF.

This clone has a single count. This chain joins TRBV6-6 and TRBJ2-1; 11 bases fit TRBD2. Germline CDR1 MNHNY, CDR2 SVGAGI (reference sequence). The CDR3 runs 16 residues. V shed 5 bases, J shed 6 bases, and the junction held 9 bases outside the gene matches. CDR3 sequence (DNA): TGTGCCAGCAGTCCGGCCGGGACTAGCGGCTCCAATGAGCAGTTCTTC. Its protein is CASSPAGTSGSNEQFF.

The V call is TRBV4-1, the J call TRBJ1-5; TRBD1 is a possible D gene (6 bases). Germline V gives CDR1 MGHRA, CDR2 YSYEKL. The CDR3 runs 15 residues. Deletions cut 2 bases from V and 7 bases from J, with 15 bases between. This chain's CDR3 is CASSQTRTVRQPQHF. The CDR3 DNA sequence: TGCGCCAGCAGCCAAACACGGACAGTAAGGCAGCCCCAGCATTTT.

The CDR3 region is CASYQRMDTQYF. CDR3 DNA: TGCGCCAGCTACCAGCGGATGGATACGCAGTATTTT. V usage is TRBV5-1 and J usage is TRBJ2-3; D possibly corresponds to TRBD2 (5 bases). Trimming cost V 7 bases and J 6 bases, with 12 bases left between them. This CDR3 is built from 12 residues. Germline V gene lookup returns CDR1 SGHRS and CDR2 YFSETQ.

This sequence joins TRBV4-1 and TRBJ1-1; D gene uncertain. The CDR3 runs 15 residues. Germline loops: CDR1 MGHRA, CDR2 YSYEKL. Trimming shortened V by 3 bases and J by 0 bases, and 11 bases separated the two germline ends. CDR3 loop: CASSHTQRLNTEAFF. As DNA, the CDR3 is TGCGCCAGCAGCCATACACAGAGACTGAACACTGAAGCTTTCTTT.

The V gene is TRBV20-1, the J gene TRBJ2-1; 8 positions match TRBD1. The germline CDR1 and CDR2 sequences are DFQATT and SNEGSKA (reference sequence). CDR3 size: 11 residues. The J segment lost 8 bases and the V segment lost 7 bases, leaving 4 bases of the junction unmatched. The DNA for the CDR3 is TGCAGTGGGACAGGGCAGTATGAGCAGTTCTTC. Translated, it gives CSGTGQYEQFF.

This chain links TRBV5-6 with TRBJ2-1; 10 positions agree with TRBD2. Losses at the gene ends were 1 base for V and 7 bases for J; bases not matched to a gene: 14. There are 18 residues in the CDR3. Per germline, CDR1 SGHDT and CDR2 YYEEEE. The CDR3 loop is CASSLFRMGTSGINEQFF. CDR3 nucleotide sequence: TGTGCCAGCAGCTTGTTTCGGATGGGAACTAGCGGGATTAATGAGCAGTTCTTC.

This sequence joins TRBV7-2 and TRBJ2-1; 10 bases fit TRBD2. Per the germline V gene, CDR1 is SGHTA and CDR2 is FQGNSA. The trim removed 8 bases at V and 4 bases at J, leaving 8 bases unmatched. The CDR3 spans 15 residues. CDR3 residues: CASGTLAGAYNEQFF. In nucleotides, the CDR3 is TGTGCCAGCGGAACCCTAGCGGGGGCTTACAATGAGCAGTTCTTC.

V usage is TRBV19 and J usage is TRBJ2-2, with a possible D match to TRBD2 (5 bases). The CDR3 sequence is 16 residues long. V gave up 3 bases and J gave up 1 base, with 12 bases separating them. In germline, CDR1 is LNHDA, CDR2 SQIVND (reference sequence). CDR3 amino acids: CASSIGSAVNTGELFF. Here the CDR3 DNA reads TGTGCCAGTAGTATCGGTTCAGCGGTGAACACCGGGGAGCTGTTTTTT.

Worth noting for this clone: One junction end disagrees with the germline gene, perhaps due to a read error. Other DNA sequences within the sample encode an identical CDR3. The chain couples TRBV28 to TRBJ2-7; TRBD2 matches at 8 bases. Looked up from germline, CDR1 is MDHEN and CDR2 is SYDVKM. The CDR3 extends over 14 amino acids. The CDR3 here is CASSLTGGTYEQYF. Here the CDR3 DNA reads TGTGCCAGCAGCCTGACGGGGGGGACCTACGAGCAATACTTC.

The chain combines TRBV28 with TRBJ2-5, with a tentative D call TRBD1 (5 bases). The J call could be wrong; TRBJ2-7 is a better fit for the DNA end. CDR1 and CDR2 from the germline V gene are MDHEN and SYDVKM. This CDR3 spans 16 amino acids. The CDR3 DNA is TGTGCCAGCAGCGCATCCGACAGTTTGGGGATATACGAGCAGTACTTC. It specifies CASSASDSLGIYEQYF.

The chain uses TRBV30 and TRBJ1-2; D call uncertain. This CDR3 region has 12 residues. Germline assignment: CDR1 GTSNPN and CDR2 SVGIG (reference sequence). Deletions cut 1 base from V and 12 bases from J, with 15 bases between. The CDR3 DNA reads TGTGCCTGGAGTGCCACGCCTGCCCAGAACACCTTC. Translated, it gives CAWSATPAQNTF.

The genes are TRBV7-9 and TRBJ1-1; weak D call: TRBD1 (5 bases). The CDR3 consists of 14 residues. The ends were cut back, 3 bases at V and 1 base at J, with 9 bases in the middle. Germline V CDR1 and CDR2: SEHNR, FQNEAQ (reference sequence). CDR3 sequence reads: CASSFPGWNTEAFF. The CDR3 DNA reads TGTGCCAGCAGCTTCCCAGGGTGGAACACTGAAGCTTTCTTT.

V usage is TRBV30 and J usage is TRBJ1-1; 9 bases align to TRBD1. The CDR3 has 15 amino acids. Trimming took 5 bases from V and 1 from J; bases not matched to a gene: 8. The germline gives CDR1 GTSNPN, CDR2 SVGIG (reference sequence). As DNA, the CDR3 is TGTGCCTGGCTGACAGGGGGATTCTGGAACACTGAAGCTTTCTTT. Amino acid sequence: CAWLTGGFWNTEAFF.